The TCR beta chain under discussion was sequenced for a study of T cells in Graves' hyperthyroidism and ophthalmopathy. Study-wide context: Peripheral blood specimens were obtained at initial diagnosis, prior to any treatment.

Study-wide points: The model foresaw ophthalmopathy a median roughly 6.3 months prior to onset. Within blood appeared most thyroid clonotypes that had expanded above 0.001.

Amplification of TCR beta CDR3 regions used RNA as the template. Carried out on the TCR CDR3, a first-round RT-PCR used the HTBI primer set. TCRdb reprocessed the multiplex PCR reads via MiXCR and lists one record per CDR3 protein. Seen here are 490,000 or so distinct CDR3 sequences, under 25% observed once, and the top ten hold roughly 49%. This clonotype was picked up many times. What it recognizes is unknown. Germline values: CDR1 MNHNS, CDR2 SASEGT. There are 16 residues in the CDR3. The V segment lost 3 bases and the J segment 0 bases; nucleotides outside the gene matches: 7. The sample was blood. This chain links TRBV6-1 with TRBJ1-1, with 7 positions matching TRBD1. The receptor comes from a woman between 70 and 85 years old with Graves' ophthalmopathy. The CDR3 reads CASSETGWEMNTEAFF. CDR3 bases: TGTGCCAGCAGTGAGACAGGGTGGGAGATGAACACTGAAGCTTTCTTT.